One and the same sample provided the 18 T cell receptor beta chains below, sequenced in a study of shared clonotypes between healthy human individuals. Selected positively for CCR7 and CD45RO-negative, naive CD8 cells excluded terminally differentiated effector memory CD45RA+ cells. Some clones are missing from TCRdb's copy, which holds only in-frame ones; the method was immunoSEQ multiplex PCR. The sample has about 2 million clones; 85% to 95% are singletons. Input material: naive CD8+ T cells sorted from blood. These receptors all stem from a man aged 18 to 30 in good health.

In the case of this clone: One end of the junction fails to match germline, which may point to a read error. Other DNA sequences of this sample code for an identical CDR3. V gene TRBV30 combines with J gene TRBJ1-1; 9 bases are a match to TRBD1. CDR1 and CDR2 from the germline V gene are GTSNPN and SVGIG (reference sequence). The CDR3 consists of 13 residues. The CDR3 is CAWETGGNTEAFF. In DNA form, the CDR3 reads TGTGCCTGGGAGACAGGGGGGAACACCGAAGCTTTCTTT.

J is TRBJ2-3 and V is TRBV5-4; weak D call: TRBD2 (6 bases). CDR3 size: 14 residues. Germline values: CDR1 SGHNT, CDR2 YYREEE (reference sequence). The V end lost 3 bases, the J end lost 6 bases, and 14 bases lay between the germline ends. The CDR3, as DNA: TGTGCCAGCAGCTACTGGGACTCATGGGATACGCAGTATTTT. Its protein product is CASSYWDSWDTQYF.

The CDR3 bases are TGTGCCAGCAGACCAGAGAGTCAAGAGACCCAGTACTTC. This encodes CASRPESQETQYF. This sequence joins TRBV2 and TRBJ2-5; D uncertain. V lost 6 bases and J 2 bases, leaving 10 bases between the germline ends. CDR3 size: 13 residues. Germline CDR1 is SNHLY and CDR2 is FYNNEI.

The V call is TRBV28, the J call TRBJ2-3; 8 nucleotides agree with TRBD2. CDR1 and CDR2 from the germline V gene are MDHEN and SYDVKM. This CDR3 is 12 amino acids long. Germline trimming cut 8 bases from V and 9 bases from J; bases unmatched to any gene: 7. CDR3 DNA sequence: TGTGCCAGCCCGGCCCCGGGAGGGACGCAGTATTTT. Translating it yields CASPAPGGTQYF.

The V gene is TRBV6-5, the J gene TRBJ2-7; TRBD1 aligns across 10 bases. The V and J ends lost 3 bases and 5 bases, in that order; junction bases with no gene match: 7. Looked up from germline, CDR1 is MNHEY and CDR2 is SVGAGI. The length of the CDR3 is 15 residues. CDR3 DNA sequence: TGTGCCAGCAGTTATTGGACAGGGGGAAACGACGAGCAGTACTTC. It yields the protein CASSYWTGGNDEQYF.

CDR3 bases: TGTGCCAGCAGTACCATACAGGGATACAATGAGCAGTTCTTC. It yields the protein CASSTIQGYNEQFF. This chain links TRBV27 with TRBJ2-1, with D possibly being TRBD1 (6 bases). Germline V CDR1 and CDR2: MNHEY, SMNVEV (reference sequence). With 5 bases removed from V and 4 bases from J, the gap between germline ends came to 12 bases. The CDR3 has 14 amino acids.

The chain uses TRBV9 and TRBJ2-1; TRBD2 is a possible D gene (6 bases). The CDR3 totals 15 residues. The ends were cut back, 2 bases at V and 2 bases at J, with 11 bases in the middle. The germline CDR1 and CDR2 sequences are SGDLS and YYNGEE. Here the CDR3 reads CASSVRDFAYNEQFF. The DNA of the CDR3 is TGTGCCAGCAGCGTCCGGGACTTCGCCTACAATGAGCAGTTCTTC.

The chain joins TRBV6-1 to TRBJ2-7; 8 bases are shared with TRBD1. After removal of 5 bases from V and 3 bases from J, the junction contained 6 bases not matched to a gene. CDR1 and CDR2 from the germline V gene are MNHNS and SASEGT. This CDR3 has 14 residues. CDR3 DNA: TGTGCCAGCAGTAGGACAGGGTTGATCTACGAGCAGTACTTC. Its translation is CASSRTGLIYEQYF.

V and J are TRBV7-9 and TRBJ2-1; D not resolved. CDR3 size: 15 residues. CDR1 is SEHNR, CDR2 FQNEAQ, per germline (reference sequence). With 1 base removed from V and 8 bases from J, the gap between germline ends came to 15 bases. The CDR3 DNA reads TGTGCCAGCAGCTTAGACCCCCCTTATGGCCATGAGCAGTTCTTC. As protein: CASSLDPPYGHEQFF.

V is TRBV7-9 and J is TRBJ2-1; 11 nucleotides line up with TRBD2. CDR1 and CDR2 (germline): SEHNR, FQNEAQ (reference sequence). The CDR3 runs to 18 residues. V lost 4 bases and J lost 2; bases outside the gene matches: 10. The chain's CDR3 is CASSSGLAVGGTYNEQFF. The CDR3, as DNA: TGTGCCAGCAGCTCGGGACTAGCGGTGGGGGGGACCTACAATGAGCAGTTCTTC.

This chain links TRBV5-6 with TRBJ2-5; 9 bases agree with TRBD2. The germline V gene has CDR1 SGHDT and CDR2 YYEEEE. The CDR3 is 15 amino acids. Trimming at V came to 2 bases and at J to 4 bases, leaving 6 bases not matched to a gene. The CDR3: CASSLRREGLETQYF. The CDR3 DNA follows: TGTGCCAGCAGCTTACGGCGGGAGGGCTTAGAGACCCAGTACTTC.

The rearrangement uses TRBV29-1 and TRBJ2-5; 7 bases fit TRBD2. V dropped 2 bases and J dropped 2; count of bases not matched to a gene: 2. The germline V gene encodes CDR1 SQVTM and CDR2 ANQGSEA. This CDR3 is built from 13 residues. The CDR3 coding sequence is TGCAGCGTTGAATGGGGGGGGCAAGAGACCCAGTACTTC. Translating gives CSVEWGGQETQYF.

The V and J genes are TRBV28 and TRBJ2-1, with TRBD2 identical over 8 bases. This CDR3 has 13 amino acids. The ends lost 7 bases at V and 12 bases at J; junction bases unmatched: 11. The germline V gene encodes CDR1 MDHEN and CDR2 SYDVKM. CDR3 bases: TGTGCCAGCACCCCGGGAGGGGGATTCGGGCAGTTCTTC. It encodes CASTPGGGFGQFF. Supplemented by reference TRBV28 and TRBJ2-1, the full variable domain reads DVKVTQSSRYLVKRTGEKVFLECVQDMDHENMFWYRQDPGLGLRLIYFSYDVKMKEKGDIPEGYSVSREKKERFSLILESASTNQTSMYLCASTPGGGFGQFFGPGTRLTVL.

The chain has TRBV7-9 and TRBJ2-7; D remains unclear. With 1 base removed from V and 6 bases from J, the gap between germline ends came to 10 bases. CDR1 is SEHNR, CDR2 FQNEAQ, per germline (reference sequence). CDR3 length: 13 amino acids. CDR3 residues: CASSLGGSPEQYF. DNA for the CDR3: TGTGCCAGCAGCTTAGGTGGGTCCCCCGAGCAGTACTTC.

The chain uses TRBV27 and TRBJ1-2, with D maybe TRBD1 (6 bases). The V gene lost 8 bases and the J gene lost 1 base, with 14 bases spanning the gap. The CDR3 has 14 amino acids. Germline CDR1 is MNHEY and CDR2 is SMNVEV (reference sequence). CDR3 loop: CASRGGGGNYGYTF. The CDR3 DNA is TGTGCCAGCCGAGGGGGAGGGGGTAACTATGGCTACACCTTC.

The J gene is TRBJ1-2, the V gene TRBV5-1, with D uncertain. Germline CDR1 SGHRS, CDR2 YFSETQ. The length of the CDR3 is 14 residues. Trimming took off 4 bases at V and 6 bases at J, with 16 bases between the two ends. This CDR3 is CASSTHPVGDGYTF. DNA for the CDR3: TGCGCCAGCAGCACCCATCCAGTCGGCGATGGCTACACCTTC.

The chain couples TRBV29-1 to TRBJ2-3; D call uncertain. In germline, CDR1 is SQVTM, CDR2 ANQGSEA. CDR3 length: 13 residues. The V and J ends lost 5 bases and 2 bases respectively, with 11 bases between them. In DNA, the CDR3 is TGCAGCGTTCCTGTTCAGAACACAGATACGCAGTATTTT. This gives the protein CSVPVQNTDTQYF.

The chain recombines TRBV9 with TRBJ2-3; the D gene could be TRBD1 or TRBD2 (6 bases each). The V and J ends lost 2 bases and 5 bases respectively, with 15 bases between them. CDR3 length equals 15 residues. The germline V gene has CDR1 SGDLS and CDR2 YYNGEE. CDR3: CASSVQEGEEDTQYF. CDR3 coding DNA: TGTGCCAGCAGCGTCCAAGAGGGGGAGGAAGATACGCAGTATTTT. Full variable domain (missing parts from reference TRBV9 and TRBJ2-3): DSGVTQTPKHLITATGQRVTLRCSPRSGDLSVYWYQQSLDQGLQFLIQYYNGEERAKGNILERFSAQQFPDLHSELNLSSLELGDSALYFCASSVQEGEEDTQYFGPGTRLTVL.